What follows is one T cell receptor beta chain and its context. V lost 4 bases and J lost 6, with 14 bases in between. The germline gives CDR1 SGHAT, CDR2 FQNNGV. This CDR3 has 14 residues. The data were taken from a study of CD8+ T cells in alopecia areata. Following RNA extraction, reverse transcription yielded cDNA that acted as the sequencing template. Measured with immunoSEQ multiplex PCR; TCRdb has only the in-frame clones, and not every one. The sample includes about 97,000 clones, roughly 41% of them seen just once. The clonotype originates from a human donor with alopecia areata. The V call is TRBV11-2, the J call TRBJ2-3; tentatively, D is TRBD2 (5 bases). Sequencing input: CD4+ T cells sorted from blood. CDR3 DNA: TGTGCCAGCAGCTCCTCAGAGGGAATCGATACGCAGTATTTT. Residues: CASSSSEGIDTQYF.